This TCR beta chain stems from a study of T cells expressing NK-cell markers (dated by TCRdb to the early 2020s). As for the study more broadly: TCR beta-chain repertoires were profiled in sorted CD3+CD56+NKG2C+, CD3+CD56+NKG2C- and CD3+CD56-NKG2C+ T-cell subsets from fewer than 10 donors. Of the eight sequenced donors, seven were found to be HCMV-seropositive and one was found to be HCMV-seronegative. The eight sequenced donors were randomly selected healthy volunteers, three men and five women. The libraries were sequenced on Illumina HiSeq 2000/2500, MiSeq or NextSeq, producing 2 x 150 bp reads. Study-wide conclusions, independent of this receptor: In a handful of donors, the dominant CD3+CD56+NKG2C+ clonotypes were among the top 10 CD8+ clonotypes and accounted for about 1.0-7.5% of CD8+ T cells. Those dominant clonotypes were again the most abundant among CD3+CD56-NKG2C+ cells in a few donors, at about 25-60.1%. Whether the expanded NKG2C-expressing T cell clones were specific for HCMV antigens was left unclear.

About this clonotype: Its cognate antigen has yet to be identified.

To determine HCMV serostatus, a commercial ELISA kit was used to detect HCMV-specific IgG in serum. Ficoll density gradient centrifugation was used to isolate peripheral blood mononuclear cells from blood. Sequencing instrument: Illumina HiSeq 2000. TCR beta cDNA libraries were prepared using 5'RACE template switching, which introduced a universal primer site and unique molecular identifiers. Synthesis of cDNA was primed from the TCR beta constant segment and was followed by two consecutive PCR amplification steps. Per the authors' processing: Reads were demultiplexed and grouped by UMI with MIGEC, and clonotypes were assembled and quantified with MiTCR. To exclude erroneous sequences, any TCR cDNA sequence not supported by at least two reads was discarded. The tcR package was used for downstream repertoire analysis, and clonotypes were matched across fractions by CDR3 nucleotide sequence plus V segment. VDJmatch was used to annotate antigen specificity against VDJdb, with one amino acid substitution in CDR3 permitted. Once TCRdb had reprocessed the reads, it stored one entry per CDR3 protein sequence and supplied no DNA. TCRdb, not the original authors, processed these V and J calls. The table held for this sample gives 250,000 to 300,000 distinct CDR3 sequences. Together, the top ten hold 0.39% of the sample.

Sequences SGHTA (CDR1) and FQGNSA (CDR2) are obtained from the germline V gene. From the cysteine through the phenylalanine, the CDR3 covers 15 amino acids. No DNA sequence was recorded. The chain is made from TRBV7-2 and TRBJ2-7; TCRdb indicates TRBD2, and absent DNA this call remains unverified. This sequence was found in a man younger than 35 in good health. Donor details come from another sample of the same person, matched by shared clones. What was sequenced was blood T cells: a sorted CD56 or NKG2C T cell subset, CD4+ or CD8+ T cells, or bulk PBMC T cells (not recorded which). The CDR3 has the sequence CASSLGGSGSYEQYF.